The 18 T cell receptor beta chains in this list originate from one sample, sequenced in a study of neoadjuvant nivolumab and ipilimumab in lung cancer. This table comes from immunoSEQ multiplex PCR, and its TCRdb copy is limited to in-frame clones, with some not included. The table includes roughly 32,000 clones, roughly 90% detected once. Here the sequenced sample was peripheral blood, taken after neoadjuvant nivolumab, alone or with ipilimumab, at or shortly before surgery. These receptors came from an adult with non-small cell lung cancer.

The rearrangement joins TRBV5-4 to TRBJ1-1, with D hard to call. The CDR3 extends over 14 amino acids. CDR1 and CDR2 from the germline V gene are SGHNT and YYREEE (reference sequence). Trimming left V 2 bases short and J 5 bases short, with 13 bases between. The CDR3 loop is CASSLRTMGTEAFF. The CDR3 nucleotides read TGTGCCAGCAGCTTAAGAACAATGGGGACTGAAGCTTTCTTT.

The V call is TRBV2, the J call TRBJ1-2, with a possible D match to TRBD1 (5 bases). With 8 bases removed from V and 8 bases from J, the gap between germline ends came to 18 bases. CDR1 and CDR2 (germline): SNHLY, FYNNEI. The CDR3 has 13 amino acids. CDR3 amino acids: CASQGRQTEGYTF. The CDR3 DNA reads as TGTGCCAGCCAGGGTCGACAGACGGAAGGCTACACCTTC.

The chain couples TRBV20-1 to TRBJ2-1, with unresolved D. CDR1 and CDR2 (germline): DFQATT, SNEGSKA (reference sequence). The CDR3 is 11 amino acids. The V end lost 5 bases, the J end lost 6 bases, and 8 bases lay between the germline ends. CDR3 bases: TGCAGTGCTGCCCACGGCAATGAGCAGTTCTTC. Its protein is CSAAHGNEQFF.

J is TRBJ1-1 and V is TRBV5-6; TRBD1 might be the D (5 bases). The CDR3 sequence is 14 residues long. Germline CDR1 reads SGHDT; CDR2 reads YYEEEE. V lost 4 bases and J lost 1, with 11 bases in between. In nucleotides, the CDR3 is TGTGCCAGCAGCACCGACGACAGGAACACTGAAGCTTTCTTT. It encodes CASSTDDRNTEAFF.

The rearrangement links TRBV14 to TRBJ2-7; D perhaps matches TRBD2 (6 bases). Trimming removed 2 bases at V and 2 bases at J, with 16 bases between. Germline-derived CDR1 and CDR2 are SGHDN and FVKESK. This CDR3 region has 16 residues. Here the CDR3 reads CASSQRGGAAAYEQYF. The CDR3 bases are TGTGCCAGCAGCCAAAGGGGCGGGGCCGCGGCCTACGAGCAGTACTTC.

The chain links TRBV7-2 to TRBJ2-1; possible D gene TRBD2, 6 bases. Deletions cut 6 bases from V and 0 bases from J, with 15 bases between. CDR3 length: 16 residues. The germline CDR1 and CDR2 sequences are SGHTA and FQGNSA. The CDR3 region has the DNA TGTGCCAGCAGTACCCTTGCGGGACTCTCCTACAATGAGCAGTTCTTC. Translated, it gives CASSTLAGLSYNEQFF.

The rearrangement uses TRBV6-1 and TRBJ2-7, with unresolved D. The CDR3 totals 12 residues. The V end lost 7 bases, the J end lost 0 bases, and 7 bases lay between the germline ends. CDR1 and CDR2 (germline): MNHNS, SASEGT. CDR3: CASNTDSYEQYF. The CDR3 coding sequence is TGTGCCAGCAACACTGACTCCTACGAGCAGTACTTC.

The CDR3, as DNA: TGTGCCAGCAGCTTCCAAGAGACCCAGTACTTC. Translated, it gives CASSFQETQYF. The chain couples TRBV7-2 to TRBJ2-5, with D unclear. Germline-derived CDR1 and CDR2 are SGHTA and FQGNSA. Trimming cost V 3 bases and J 1 base, with 0 bases left between them. CDR3 length: 11 residues.

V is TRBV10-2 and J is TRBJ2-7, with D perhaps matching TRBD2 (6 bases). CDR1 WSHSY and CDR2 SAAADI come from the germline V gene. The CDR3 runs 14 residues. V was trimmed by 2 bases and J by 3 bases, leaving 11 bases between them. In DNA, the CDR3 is TGCGCCAGCAGTGAGACGGGAGAGCTCTACGAGCAGTACTTC. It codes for CASSETGELYEQYF.

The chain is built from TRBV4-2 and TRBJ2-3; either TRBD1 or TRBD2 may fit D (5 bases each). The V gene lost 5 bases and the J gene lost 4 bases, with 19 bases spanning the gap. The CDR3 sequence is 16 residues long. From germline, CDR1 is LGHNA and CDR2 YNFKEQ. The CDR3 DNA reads TGTGCCAGCAGCATAAGTGGGGGTACTGGATCAGATACGCAGTATTTT. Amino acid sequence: CASSISGGTGSDTQYF.

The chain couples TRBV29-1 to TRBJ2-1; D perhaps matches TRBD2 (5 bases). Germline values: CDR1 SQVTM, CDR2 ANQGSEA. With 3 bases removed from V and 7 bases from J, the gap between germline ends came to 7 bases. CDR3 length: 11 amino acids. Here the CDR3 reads CSVETGNEQFF. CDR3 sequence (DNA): TGCAGCGTTGAGACGGGGAATGAGCAGTTCTTC.

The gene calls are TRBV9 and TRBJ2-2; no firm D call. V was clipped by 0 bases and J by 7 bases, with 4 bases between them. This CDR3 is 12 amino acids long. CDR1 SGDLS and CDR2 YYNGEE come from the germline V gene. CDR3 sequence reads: CASSVDVGELFF. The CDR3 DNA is TGTGCCAGCAGCGTAGATGTCGGGGAGCTGTTTTTT.

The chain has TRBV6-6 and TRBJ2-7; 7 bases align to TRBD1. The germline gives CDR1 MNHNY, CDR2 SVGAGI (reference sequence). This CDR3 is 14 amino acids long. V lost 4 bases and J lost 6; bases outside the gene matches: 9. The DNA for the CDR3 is TGTGCCAGCAGTTTTAGCCAGGGGGAGAGCGAGCAGTACTTC. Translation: CASSFSQGESEQYF.

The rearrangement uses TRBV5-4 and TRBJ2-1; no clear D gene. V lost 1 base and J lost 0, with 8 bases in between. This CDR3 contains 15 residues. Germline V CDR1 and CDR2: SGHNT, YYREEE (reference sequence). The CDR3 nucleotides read TGTGCCAGCAGCTTGTCCACGAGCTCCTACAATGAGCAGTTCTTC. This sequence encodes CASSLSTSSYNEQFF.

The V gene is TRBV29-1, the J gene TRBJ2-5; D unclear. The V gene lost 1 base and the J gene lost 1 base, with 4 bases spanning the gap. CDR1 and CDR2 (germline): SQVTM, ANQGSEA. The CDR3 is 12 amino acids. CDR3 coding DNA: TGCAGCGTTGAAGGCAGCCAAGAGACCCAGTACTTC. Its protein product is CSVEGSQETQYF. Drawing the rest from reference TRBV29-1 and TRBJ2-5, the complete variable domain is SAVISQKPSRDICQRGTSLTIQCQVDSQVTMMFWYRQQPGQSLTLIATANQGSEATYESGFVIDKFPISRPNLTFSTLTVSNMSPEDSSIYLCSVEGSQETQYFGPGTRLLVL.

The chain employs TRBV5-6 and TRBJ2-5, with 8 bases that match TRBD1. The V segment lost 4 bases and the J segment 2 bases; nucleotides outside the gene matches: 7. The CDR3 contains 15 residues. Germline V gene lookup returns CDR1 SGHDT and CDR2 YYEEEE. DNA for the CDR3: TGTGCCAGCAGCCGCCGGACAGGGACACAAGAGACCCAGTACTTC. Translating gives CASSRRTGTQETQYF.

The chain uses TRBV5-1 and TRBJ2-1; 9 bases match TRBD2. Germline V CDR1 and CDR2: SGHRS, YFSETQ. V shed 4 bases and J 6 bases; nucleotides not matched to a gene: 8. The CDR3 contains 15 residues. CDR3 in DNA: TGCGCCAGCAGCCCCCGACTAGCGGAGGCCAATGAGCAGTTCTTC. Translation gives CASSPRLAEANEQFF.

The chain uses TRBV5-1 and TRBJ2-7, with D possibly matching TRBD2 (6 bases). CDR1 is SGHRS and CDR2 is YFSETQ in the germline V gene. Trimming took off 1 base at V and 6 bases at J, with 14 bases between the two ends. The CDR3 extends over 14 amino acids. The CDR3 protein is CASSLTSLALEQYF. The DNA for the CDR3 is TGCGCCAGCAGCTTGACTAGCCTCGCTCTCGAGCAGTACTTC.